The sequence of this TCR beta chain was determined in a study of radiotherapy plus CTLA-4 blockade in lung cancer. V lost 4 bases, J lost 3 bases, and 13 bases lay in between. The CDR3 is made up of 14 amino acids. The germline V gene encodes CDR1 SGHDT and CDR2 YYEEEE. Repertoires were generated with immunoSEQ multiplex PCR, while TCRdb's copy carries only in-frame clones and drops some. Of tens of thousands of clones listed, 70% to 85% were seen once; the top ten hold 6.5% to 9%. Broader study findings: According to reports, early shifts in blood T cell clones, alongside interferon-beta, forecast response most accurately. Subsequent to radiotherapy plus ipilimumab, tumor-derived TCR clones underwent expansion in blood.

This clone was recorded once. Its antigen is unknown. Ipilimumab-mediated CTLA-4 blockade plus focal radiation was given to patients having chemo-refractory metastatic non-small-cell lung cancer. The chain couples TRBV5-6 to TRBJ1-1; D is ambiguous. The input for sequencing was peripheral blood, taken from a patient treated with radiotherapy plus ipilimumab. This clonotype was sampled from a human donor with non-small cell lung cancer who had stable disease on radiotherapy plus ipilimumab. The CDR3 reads CASSPWGDYTEAFF. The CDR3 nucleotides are TGTGCCAGCAGCCCGTGGGGAGATTACACTGAAGCTTTCTTT.